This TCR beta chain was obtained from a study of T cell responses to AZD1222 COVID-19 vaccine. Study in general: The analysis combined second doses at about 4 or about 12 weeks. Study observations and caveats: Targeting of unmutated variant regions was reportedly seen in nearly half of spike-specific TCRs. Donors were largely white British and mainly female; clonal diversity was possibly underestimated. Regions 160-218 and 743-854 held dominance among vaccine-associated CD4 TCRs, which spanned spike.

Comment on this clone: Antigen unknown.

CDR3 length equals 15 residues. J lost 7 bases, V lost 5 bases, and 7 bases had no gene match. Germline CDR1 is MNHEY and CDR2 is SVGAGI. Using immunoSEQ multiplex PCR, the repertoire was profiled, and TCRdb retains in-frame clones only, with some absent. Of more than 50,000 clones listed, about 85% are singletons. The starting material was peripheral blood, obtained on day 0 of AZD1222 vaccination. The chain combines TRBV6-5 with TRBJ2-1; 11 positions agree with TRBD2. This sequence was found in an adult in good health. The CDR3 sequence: CASSRLAGGGNEQFF. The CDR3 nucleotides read TGTGCCAGCAGTCGGCTAGCGGGGGGCGGGAATGAGCAGTTCTTC.